One sample yielded the 26 T cell receptor beta chains listed below, sequenced in a study of blood T cell repertoires in COVID-19. The table came from immunoSEQ multiplex PCR; TCRdb's copy has only in-frame clones and leaves some out. This repertoire shows 120,000 to 150,000 clones, approximately 87% found once; its top ten account for approximately 4.2%. What was sequenced was peripheral blood. These receptors were obtained from a woman aged 40 to 50 with acute or convalescent COVID-19.

The J gene is TRBJ1-5, the V gene TRBV2, with 9 positions matching TRBD1. CDR1 and CDR2 (germline): SNHLY, FYNNEI. This CDR3 is built from 16 residues. Trimming took 4 bases from V and 7 from J; bases not matched to a gene: 11. CDR3 in DNA: TGTGCCAGCAGTGTTAGGGACAGGGTAGGAATGCAGCCCCAGCATTTT. Translating it yields CASSVRDRVGMQPQHF.

This clone was detected only a few times. This rearrangement joins TRBV5-1 to TRBJ2-7; D is possibly TRBD2 (6 bases). This CDR3 has 15 residues. The V end was cut by 4 bases, the J end by 2 bases, with 16 bases between. CDR1 and CDR2 (germline): SGHRS, YFSETQ. CDR3 in DNA: TGCGCCAGCAGCCCGGACGCGGGGAAAGCCTACGAGCAGTACTTC. The encoded protein is CASSPDAGKAYEQYF.

This rearrangement joins TRBV5-5 to TRBJ2-7, with D maybe TRBD2 (5 bases). In germline, CDR1 is SGHKS, CDR2 YYEKEE (reference sequence). There are 16 residues in the CDR3. Trimming shortened V by 0 bases and J by 7 bases, and 20 bases separated the two germline ends. This CDR3 reads CASSLATRTPQGEQYF. CDR3 bases: TGTGCCAGCAGCTTGGCTACGCGGACTCCCCAAGGAGAGCAGTACTTC.

This chain links TRBV7-3 with TRBJ2-7; 11 bases map to TRBD1. The CDR3 length is 15 residues. The germline V gene has CDR1 SGHTA and CDR2 FQGTGA. Losses at the gene ends were 4 bases for V and 5 bases for J; bases not matched to a gene: 7. The CDR3 bases are TGTGCCAGCAGCTGGGACAGGGGGATGCGCCACGAGCAGTACTTC. Its translation: CASSWDRGMRHEQYF.

The chain joins TRBV6-2 or TRBV6-3 to TRBJ2-7, with D possibly TRBD2 on 5 matching bases. With 6 bases removed from V and 6 bases from J, the gap between germline ends came to 15 bases. The CDR3 has 13 amino acids. Germline V gene data show CDR1 as MNHEY and CDR2 as SVGEGT. CDR3: CASSSQRRGEQYF. In DNA, the CDR3 is TGTGCCAGCAGCTCTCAGAGACGGGGCGAGCAGTACTTC.

The V gene is TRBV15, the J gene TRBJ2-1; 7 positions match TRBD2. The CDR3 runs to 11 residues. Losses at the gene ends were 6 bases for V and 8 bases for J; bases not matched to a gene: 1. Germline-derived CDR1 and CDR2 are LNHNV and YYDKDF (reference sequence). The CDR3 DNA reads as TGTGCCACCAGTGCGGGAGATGAGCAGTTCTTC. Amino acids: CATSAGDEQFF.

The J gene is TRBJ1-2, the V gene TRBV19; D might be TRBD1 (5 bases). The CDR3 is made up of 12 amino acids. The V end lost 8 bases, the J end lost 3 bases, and 10 bases lay between the germline ends. Germline V lookup: CDR1 LNHDA, CDR2 SQIVND (reference sequence). The CDR3 DNA follows: TGTGCCAGTGCAGGGTTGCACTATGGCTACACCTTC. Protein product: CASAGLHYGYTF.

The chain is built from TRBV4-2 and TRBJ2-1; D uncertain. Trimming took 5 bases from V and 8 from J, leaving 7 bases between them. CDR1 is LGHNA, CDR2 YNFKEQ, per germline. This CDR3 region has 11 residues. Here the CDR3 reads CASSNSHEQFF. The CDR3, as DNA: TGTGCCAGCAGCAATAGCCATGAGCAGTTCTTC.

This chain joins TRBV4-1 and TRBJ1-5; D unclear. Deletions cut 4 bases from V and 2 bases from J, with 6 bases between. The V gene's germline CDR1 is MGHRA and CDR2 YSYEKL. This CDR3 region has 13 residues. The CDR3 DNA is TGCGCCAGCAGCCCTACAGGCAATCAGCCCCAGCATTTT. Its protein product is CASSPTGNQPQHF.

The chain employs TRBV27 and TRBJ1-5; TRBD1 aligns across 8 bases. Trimming took 4 bases from V and 3 from J; bases not matched to a gene: 8. Looked up from germline, CDR1 is MNHEY and CDR2 is SMNVEV (reference sequence). This CDR3 has 16 residues. CDR3 region: CASSSPRTGPNQPQHF. The CDR3 coding sequence is TGTGCCAGCAGTTCGCCTCGGACAGGGCCCAATCAGCCCCAGCATTTT.

The rearrangement uses TRBV27 and TRBJ1-2; the D is unclear. The CDR3 is made up of 13 amino acids. CDR1 is MNHEY and CDR2 is SMNVEV in the germline V gene (reference sequence). Trimming stripped 6 bases from V and 8 bases from J, with 16 bases between. CDR3 in amino acids: CASSYTIAGGYTF. CDR3 coding DNA: TGTGCCAGCAGCTATACAATAGCGGGGGGCTACACCTTC.

The genes are TRBV6-5 and TRBJ1-2; 8 positions match TRBD1. CDR1 is MNHEY, CDR2 SVGAGI, per germline. V shed 2 bases and J 8 bases; nucleotides not matched to a gene: 4. This CDR3 has 13 amino acids. CDR3 sequence reads: CASSYVTGGGYTF. The CDR3 region has the DNA TGTGCCAGCAGTTACGTTACAGGGGGGGGCTACACCTTC.

This clone was detected only once. The rearrangement uses TRBV9 and TRBJ2-7, with a tentative D call TRBD1 (7 bases). Germline CDR1 is SGDLS and CDR2 is YYNGEE. The CDR3 totals 11 residues. The V gene lost 10 bases and the J gene lost 5 bases, with 13 bases spanning the gap. The CDR3 bases are TGTGCCTCTAGCAGGGGGGACGAGCAGTACTTC. Protein product: CASSRGDEQYF.

The chain couples TRBV7-2 to TRBJ2-7; tentative D call: TRBD1 (6 bases). This CDR3 contains 13 residues. Trimming shortened V by 6 bases and J by 9 bases, and 18 bases separated the two germline ends. In germline, CDR1 is SGHTA, CDR2 FQGNSA. The CDR3 DNA follows: TGTGCCAGCAGTTCACCGACAGGATCTGGGCAGTACTTC. Encoded protein: CASSSPTGSGQYF.

The chain is built from TRBV6-2 or TRBV6-3 and TRBJ1-1; maybe TRBD1 (6 bases). V dropped 3 bases and J dropped 6 bases, with 14 bases sitting between them. The CDR3 extends over 14 amino acids. Per the germline V gene, CDR1 is MNHEY and CDR2 is SVGEGT. The CDR3 region is CASSYHQGSAEAFF. In DNA, the CDR3 is TGTGCCAGCAGTTATCATCAGGGGTCGGCTGAAGCTTTCTTT.

The CDR3 sequence: CASSPTMDRMNTEAFF. DNA for the CDR3: TGTGCCAGCAGCCCTACGATGGACAGGATGAACACTGAAGCTTTCTTT. The chain joins TRBV27 to TRBJ1-1, with 7 positions matching TRBD1. V was pared by 6 bases and J by 0 bases, with 10 bases of the junction left unmatched. Germline V gene data show CDR1 as MNHEY and CDR2 as SMNVEV (reference sequence). The CDR3 runs 16 residues.

This chain joins TRBV2 and TRBJ2-4; 8 bases line up with TRBD2. CDR3 length: 19 residues. Germline V CDR1 and CDR2: SNHLY, FYNNEI. Losses at the gene ends were 1 base for V and 1 base for J; bases not matched to a gene: 12. The CDR3 reads CASSEESGGYVLAKNIQYF. CDR3 DNA sequence: TGTGCCAGCAGTGAAGAGAGCGGGGGCTATGTGCTGGCCAAAAACATTCAGTACTTC.

This chain links TRBV18 with TRBJ1-3, with TRBD1 as a possible D gene (5 bases). The V end lost 4 bases, the J end lost 0 bases, and 10 bases lay between the germline ends. The CDR3 sequence is 15 residues long. Germline V gives CDR1 KGHSH, CDR2 LQKENI. The CDR3 here is CASSQGLTSGNTIYF. CDR3 DNA sequence: TGTGCCAGCTCACAGGGGCTAACCTCTGGAAACACCATATATTTT.

The rearrangement uses TRBV27 and TRBJ2-7, with TRBD2 matching over 8 bases. This CDR3 is built from 14 residues. V was pared by 2 bases and J by 2 bases, with 2 bases of the junction left unmatched. Germline loops: CDR1 MNHEY, CDR2 SMNVEV (reference sequence). This CDR3 is CASSLGSGAYEQYF. The CDR3 region has the DNA TGTGCCAGCAGTTTAGGTAGCGGGGCCTACGAGCAGTACTTC.

CDR3 bases: TGTGCCAGCAGCCCGCGCGGACAGGGGGAATTGAGGACTGGCTACACCTTC. Translating it yields CASSPRGQGELRTGYTF. J is TRBJ1-2 and V is TRBV5-4; 10 bases fit TRBD1. The CDR3 extends over 17 amino acids. CDR1 and CDR2 from the germline V gene are SGHNT and YYREEE (reference sequence). Unmatched junction bases numbered 16, after V lost 4 bases and J lost 7 bases.

Only a few counts were recorded for this clone. The chain is built from TRBV30 and TRBJ1-5; D is perhaps TRBD1 (5 bases). Trimming removed 1 base at V and 6 bases at J, with 13 bases between. The CDR3 spans 14 residues. Germline CDR1 GTSNPN, CDR2 SVGIG (reference sequence). DNA for the CDR3: TGTGCCTGGAGTGCAGGGTCTGTAAGTCAGCCCCAGCATTTT. Translated, it gives CAWSAGSVSQPQHF.

The chain joins TRBV2 to TRBJ2-2; the D gene is possibly TRBD2 (5 bases). CDR3 length equals 14 residues. Per the germline V gene, CDR1 is SNHLY and CDR2 is FYNNEI. Trimming took 6 bases from V and 5 from J, leaving 13 bases between them. The CDR3 DNA is TGTGCCAGCAGGGTTACCGGGGTAACCGGGGAGCTGTTTTTT. Protein: CASRVTGVTGELFF. Supplemented by reference TRBV2 and TRBJ2-2, the full variable domain reads EPEVTQTPSHQVTQMGQEVILRCVPISNHLYFYWYRQILGQKVEFLVSFYNNEISEKSEIFDDQFSVERPDGSNFTLKIRSTKLEDSAMYFCASRVTGVTGELFFGEGSRLTVL.

The V gene is TRBV3-1 (or the pseudogene TRBV3-2), the J gene TRBJ2-2; TRBD2 agrees at 9 bases. V dropped 2 bases and J dropped 3; count of bases not matched to a gene: 1. CDR1 LGHDT and CDR2 YNNKEL come from the germline V gene (reference sequence). The CDR3 totals 15 residues. The CDR3 DNA follows: TGTGCCAGCAGCCAATGGACTAGCGACACCGGGGAGCTGTTTTTT. This gives the protein CASSQWTSDTGELFF.

J is TRBJ2-7 and V is TRBV27, with unresolved D. CDR3 length equals 16 residues. Per germline, CDR1 MNHEY and CDR2 SMNVEV (reference sequence). The V and J ends lost 5 bases and 4 bases respectively, with 21 bases between them. The DNA for the CDR3 is TGTGCCAGCAGTCCCACGGGTTCGACCAAACAATACGAGCAGTACTTC. It specifies CASSPTGSTKQYEQYF.

This chain joins TRBV6-5 and TRBJ2-5, with D maybe TRBD2 (5 bases). V lost 6 bases and J 1 base, leaving 15 bases between the germline ends. The CDR3 sequence is 15 residues long. CDR1 and CDR2 from the germline V gene are MNHEY and SVGAGI. The CDR3 nucleotides are TGTGCCAGCAGATCCTCCCCACGGGGCCAAGAGACCCAGTACTTC. The encoded protein is CASRSSPRGQETQYF.

This clone has a single count. The chain joins TRBV2 to TRBJ1-1, with D possibly matching TRBD1 (6 bases). V lost 5 bases, J lost 5 bases, and 15 bases lay in between. Germline CDR1 SNHLY, CDR2 FYNNEI. This CDR3 spans 14 amino acids. CDR3 sequence (DNA): TGTGCCAGCAGTATTCAGGGGAGTTGGACTGAAGCTTTCTTT. It codes for CASSIQGSWTEAFF.